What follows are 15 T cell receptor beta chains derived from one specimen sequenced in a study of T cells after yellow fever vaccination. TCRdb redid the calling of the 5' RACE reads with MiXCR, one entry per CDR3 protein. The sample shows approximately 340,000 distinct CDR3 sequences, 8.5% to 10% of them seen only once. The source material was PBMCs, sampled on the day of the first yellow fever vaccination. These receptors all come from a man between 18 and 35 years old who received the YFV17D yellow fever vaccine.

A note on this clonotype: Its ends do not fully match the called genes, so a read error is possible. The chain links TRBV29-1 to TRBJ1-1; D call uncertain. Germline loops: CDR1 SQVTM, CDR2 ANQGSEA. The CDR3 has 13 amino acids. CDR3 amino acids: CSVDSTGYTEVFF. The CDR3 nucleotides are TGCAGCGTCGATTCGACGGGGTACACTGAAGTTTTCTTT.

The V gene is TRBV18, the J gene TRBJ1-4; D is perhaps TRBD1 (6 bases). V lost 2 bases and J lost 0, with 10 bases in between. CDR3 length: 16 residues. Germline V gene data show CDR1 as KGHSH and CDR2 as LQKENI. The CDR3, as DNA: TGTGCCAGCTCACCAATGACAGGAACAACTAATGAAAAACTGTTTTTT. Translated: CASSPMTGTTNEKLFF.

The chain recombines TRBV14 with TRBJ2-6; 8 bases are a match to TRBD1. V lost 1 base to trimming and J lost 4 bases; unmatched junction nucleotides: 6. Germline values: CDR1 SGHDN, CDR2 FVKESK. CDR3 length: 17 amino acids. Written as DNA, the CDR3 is TGTGCCAGCAGCCAAGGACAGGGGTGGAAAGGGGCCAACGTCCTGACTTTC. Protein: CASSQGQGWKGANVLTF.

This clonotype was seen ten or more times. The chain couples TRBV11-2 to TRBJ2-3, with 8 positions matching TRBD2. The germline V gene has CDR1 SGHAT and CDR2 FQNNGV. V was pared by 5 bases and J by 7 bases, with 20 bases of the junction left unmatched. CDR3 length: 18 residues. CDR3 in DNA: TGTGCCAGCAGCCGACCCGCGGGGGGCTCCAGCCTCGGACATACGCAGTATTTT. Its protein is CASSRPAGGSSLGHTQYF. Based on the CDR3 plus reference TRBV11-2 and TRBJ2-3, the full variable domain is EAGVAQSPRYKIIEKRQSVAFWCNPISGHATLYWYQQILGQGPKLLIQFQNNGVVDDSQLPKDRFSAERLKGVDSTLKIQPAKLEDSAVYLCASSRPAGGSSLGHTQYFGPGTRLTVL.

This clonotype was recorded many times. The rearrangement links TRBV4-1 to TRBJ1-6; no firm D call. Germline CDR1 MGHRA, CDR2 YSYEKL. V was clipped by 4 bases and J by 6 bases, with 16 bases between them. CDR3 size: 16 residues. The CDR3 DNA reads TGCGCCAGCAGCCCCCATCGTGTGGGCGGTAATTCACCCCTCCACTTT. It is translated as CASSPHRVGGNSPLHF.

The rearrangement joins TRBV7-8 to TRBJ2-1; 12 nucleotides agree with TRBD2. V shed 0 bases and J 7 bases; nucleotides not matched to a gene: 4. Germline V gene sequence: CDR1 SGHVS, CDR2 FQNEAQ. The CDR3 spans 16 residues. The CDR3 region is CASSLAGLAGMNEQFF. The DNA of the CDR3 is TGTGCCAGCAGCTTAGCGGGACTAGCGGGCATGAATGAGCAGTTCTTC.

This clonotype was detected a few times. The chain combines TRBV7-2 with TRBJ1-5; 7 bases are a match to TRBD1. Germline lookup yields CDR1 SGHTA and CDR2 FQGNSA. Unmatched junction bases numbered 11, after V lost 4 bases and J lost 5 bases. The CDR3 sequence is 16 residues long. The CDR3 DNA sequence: TGTGCCAGCAGCTCCTACAGGGGTTCCAGGGATCAGCCCCAGCATTTT. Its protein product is CASSSYRGSRDQPQHF.

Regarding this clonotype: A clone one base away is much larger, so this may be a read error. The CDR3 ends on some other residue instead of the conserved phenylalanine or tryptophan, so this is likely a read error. DNA of the CDR3: TGCAGTGTCCCGGCACGCCAGGGGGTGGATACCGGGGAGCTGTTTTCT. This encodes CSVPARQGVDTGELFS. The rearrangement uses TRBV20-1 and TRBJ2-2; 7 bases match TRBD1. With 7 bases clipped from V and 5 bases from J, the junction kept 16 bases outside the gene matches. The V gene's germline CDR1 is DFQATT and CDR2 SNEGSKA (reference sequence). This CDR3 spans 16 amino acids.

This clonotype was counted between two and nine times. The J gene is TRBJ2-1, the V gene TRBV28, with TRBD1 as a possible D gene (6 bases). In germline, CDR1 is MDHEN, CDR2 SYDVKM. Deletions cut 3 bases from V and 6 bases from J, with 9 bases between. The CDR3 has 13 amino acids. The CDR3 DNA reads TGTGCCAGCAGTTTTCAGGGGATCAATGAGCAGTTCTTC. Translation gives CASSFQGINEQFF.

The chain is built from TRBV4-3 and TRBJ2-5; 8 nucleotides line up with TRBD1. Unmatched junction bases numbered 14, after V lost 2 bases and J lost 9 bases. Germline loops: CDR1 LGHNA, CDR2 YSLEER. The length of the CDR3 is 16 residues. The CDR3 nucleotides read TGCGCCAGCAGCCAAAACCCAGGGCAGGGGGCAGGGGCCCAGTACTTC. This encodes CASSQNPGQGAGAQYF.

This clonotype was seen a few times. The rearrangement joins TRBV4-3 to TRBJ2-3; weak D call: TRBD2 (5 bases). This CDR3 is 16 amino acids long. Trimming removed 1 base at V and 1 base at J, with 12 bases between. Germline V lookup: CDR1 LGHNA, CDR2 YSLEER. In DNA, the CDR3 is TGCGCCAGCAGCCAAGGGCCCTCGCGGGGCACAGATACGCAGTATTTT. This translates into CASSQGPSRGTDTQYF.

CDR3 bases: TGCGCCAGCAGCCAAGATCCAGGCGGATACACTGAAGCTTTCTTT. Translated: CASSQDPGGYTEAFF. The genes are TRBV4-3 and TRBJ1-1; D unclear. V was clipped by 0 bases and J by 3 bases, with 11 bases between them. Germline assignment: CDR1 LGHNA and CDR2 YSLEER. The CDR3 has 15 residues.

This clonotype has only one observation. CDR3 nucleotides: TGTGCCAGCAGCTACCTAACGGGGGGGTTGGATGTGCAGTTCTTC. This codes for CASSYLTGGLDVQFF. J is TRBJ2-1 and V is TRBV7-2, with 8 bases that match TRBD2. Trimming at V came to 4 bases and at J to 12 bases, leaving 14 bases not matched to a gene. This CDR3 is 15 amino acids long. Germline V gives CDR1 SGHTA, CDR2 FQGNSA.

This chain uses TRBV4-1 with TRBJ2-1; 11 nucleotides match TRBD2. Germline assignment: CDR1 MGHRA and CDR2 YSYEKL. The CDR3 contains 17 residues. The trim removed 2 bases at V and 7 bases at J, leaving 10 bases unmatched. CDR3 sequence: CASSQKQLAGALNEQFF. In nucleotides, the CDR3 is TGCGCCAGCAGCCAAAAACAACTAGCGGGGGCGTTGAATGAGCAGTTCTTC.

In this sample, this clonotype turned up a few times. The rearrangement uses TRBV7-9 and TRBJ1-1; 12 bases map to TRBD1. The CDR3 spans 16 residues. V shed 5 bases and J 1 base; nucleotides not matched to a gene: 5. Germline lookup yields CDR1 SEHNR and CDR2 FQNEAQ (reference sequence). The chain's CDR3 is CASSAGQGAPNTEAFF. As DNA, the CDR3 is TGTGCCAGCAGCGCGGGACAGGGGGCCCCGAACACTGAAGCTTTCTTT.